The TCR beta chain under discussion was sequenced for a study of blood T cell repertoires in COVID-19. As for the study in general: Researchers got acute and convalescent COVID-19 samples from the United States, Italy and Spain.

Germline CDR1 reads SGHAT; CDR2 reads FQNNGV. Trimming removed 1 base at V and 1 base at J, with 16 bases between. The CDR3 totals 17 residues. Which cohort a participant joined came from the clinical history participants gave. Two consecutive negative NP/OP PCR tests, clearance, or resolved symptoms defined Cohort 3 recovery. Profiled with immunoSEQ multiplex PCR; TCRdb holds only in-frame clones, not every one. The repertoire includes 250,000 to 350,000 clones, approximately 92% of them detected once, and about 1.1% sits in the top ten. Sequencing used PBMCs or T cells enriched from blood (not recorded which). This TCR derives from a woman in her 30s who had recovered from COVID-19. The chain recombines TRBV11-2 with TRBJ2-5, with D hard to call. CDR3 DNA: TGTGCCAGCAGCTTAGGGTTTGTAATCTCGGGCCAAGAGACCCAGTACTTC. Amino acids: CASSLGFVISGQETQYF.